This T cell receptor beta chain is drawn from a study of shared clonotypes between healthy human individuals. Terminally differentiated effector memory CD45RA+ cells were left out of the naive CD8 fraction, which was CD45RO-negative and positively selected for CCR7. Caucasian adults residing in Nashville, Tennessee made up all the donors. V was cut by 6 bases and J by 1 base, with 18 bases left in between. This CDR3 has 17 residues. Germline CDR1 and CDR2: LNHDA and SQIVND (reference sequence). Authors' methods: ImmunoSEQ output lacked quality scores and full-length reads, limiting matched filtering. Sequencing was performed with immunoSEQ multiplex PCR; in TCRdb, only in-frame clones are kept and a portion is missing. The V and J calls and clone size are taken from that table; D and trimming were inferred from the DNA. The repertoire includes 2 million or so clones, approximately 94% of them detected once, and 1.1% sits in the top ten.

The clonotype originates from a man aged 18 to 30 in good health. The V and J genes are TRBV19 and TRBJ2-2, with a weak D call TRBD1 (5 bases). The sequencing sample was made of naive CD8+ T cells sorted from blood. DNA of the CDR3: TGTGCCAGTAGACTCAAGGCGGCAGGGTTGAACACCGGGGAGCTGTTTTTT. The encoded protein is CASRLKAAGLNTGELFF. Using reference TRBV19 and TRBJ2-2 for the parts outside the CDR3, the full variable domain is DGGITQSPKYLFRKEGQNVTLSCEQNLNHDAMYWYRQDPGQGLRLIYYSQIVNDFQKGDIAEGYSVSREKKESFPLTVTSAQKNPTAFYLCASRLKAAGLNTGELFFGEGSRLTVL.